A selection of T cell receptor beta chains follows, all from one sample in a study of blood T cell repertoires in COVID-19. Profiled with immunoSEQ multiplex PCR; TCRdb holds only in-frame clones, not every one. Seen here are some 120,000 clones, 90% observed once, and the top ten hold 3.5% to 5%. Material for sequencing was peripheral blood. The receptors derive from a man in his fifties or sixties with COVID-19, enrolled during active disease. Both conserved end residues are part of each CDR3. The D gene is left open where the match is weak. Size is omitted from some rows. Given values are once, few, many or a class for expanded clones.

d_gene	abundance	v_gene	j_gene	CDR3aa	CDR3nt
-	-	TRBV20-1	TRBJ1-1	CSASMTLLNTEAFF	TGCAGTGCTAGTATGACACTCCTGAACACTGAAGCTTTCTTT
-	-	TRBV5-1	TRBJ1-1	CASSLAPRNTEAFF	TGCGCCAGCAGCTTGGCCCCGAGGAACACTGAAGCTTTCTTT
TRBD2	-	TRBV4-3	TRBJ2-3	CASSQDSPSGFTDTQYF	TGCGCCAGCAGCCAAGATTCCCCTAGCGGGTTCACAGATACGCAGTATTTT
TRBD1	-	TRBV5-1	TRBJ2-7	CASSSYRGLDEQYF	TGCGCCAGCAGCTCCTACAGGGGCCTCGACGAGCAGTACTTC
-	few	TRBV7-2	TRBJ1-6	CASSLQGDMSSYNSPLHF	TGTGCCAGCAGCTTACAAGGGGATATGAGCTCCTATAATTCACCCCTCCACTTT
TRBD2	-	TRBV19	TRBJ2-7	CASSTLAGGYEQYF	TGTGCCAGTAGTACTCTAGCGGGAGGGTACGAGCAGTACTTC
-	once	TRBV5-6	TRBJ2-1	CASSLFARDEQFF	TGTGCCAGCAGCTTGTTCGCGCGGGATGAGCAGTTCTTC
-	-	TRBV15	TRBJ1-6	CATSRDAGLGHSPLHF	TGTGCCACCAGCAGAGACGCAGGCTTGGGGCATTCACCCCTCCACTTT
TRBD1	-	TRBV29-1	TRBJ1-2	CSVADRDHGYTF	TGCAGCGTCGCTGACAGGGATCACGGCTACACCTTC
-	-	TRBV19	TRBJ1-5	CASSTRAYSNQPQHF	TGTGCCAGTAGTACGAGGGCCTATAGCAATCAGCCCCAGCATTTT
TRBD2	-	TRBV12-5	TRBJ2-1	CASGRGTSEPSYNEQFF	TGTGCTAGTGGTCGCGGGACTAGCGAGCCGTCCTACAATGAGCAGTTCTTC
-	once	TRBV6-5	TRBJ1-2	CASRGGKDGYTF	TGTGCCAGCAGAGGGGGAAAGGATGGCTACACCTTC
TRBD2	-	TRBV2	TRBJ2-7	CASSEEGRGTEQYF	TGTGCCAGCAGTGAGGAGGGGCGGGGGACCGAGCAGTACTTC
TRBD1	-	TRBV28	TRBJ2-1	CASSLGTEENEQFF	TGTGCCAGCAGTTTGGGGACAGAAGAAAATGAGCAGTTCTTC
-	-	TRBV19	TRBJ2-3	CASTEDSTTQYF	TGTGCCAGTACGGAGGACTCCACCACGCAGTATTTT
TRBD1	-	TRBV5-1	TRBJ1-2	CASSTGQGKGYTF	TGCGCCAGCAGCACAGGACAGGGAAAGGGCTACACCTTC
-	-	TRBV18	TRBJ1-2	CASSEQGRGYTF	TGTGCCAGCTCAGAACAGGGCAGGGGCTACACCTTC
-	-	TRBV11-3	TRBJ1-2	CASSPPPGEDYGYTF	TGTGCCAGCAGCCCACCCCCGGGGGAGGACTATGGCTACACCTTC
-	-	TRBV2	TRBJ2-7	CASSERGGTSYEQYF	TGTGCCAGCAGTGAAAGAGGGGGAACTTCCTACGAGCAGTACTTC
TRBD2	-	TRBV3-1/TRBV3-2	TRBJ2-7	CASTPSGRAPYEQYF	TGTGCCAGCACACCGTCCGGGAGGGCCCCCTACGAGCAGTACTTC
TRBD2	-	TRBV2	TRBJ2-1	CASGGETSGSFSEQFF	TGTGCCAGCGGAGGGGAAACTAGCGGGAGCTTCAGTGAGCAGTTCTTC
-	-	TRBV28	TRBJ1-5	CASSLPGVGDSNQPQHF	TGTGCCAGCAGTCTCCCAGGGGTGGGGGATAGCAATCAGCCCCAGCATTTT
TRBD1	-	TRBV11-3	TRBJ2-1	CASSLIQGDNEQFF	TGTGCCAGCAGCTTAATACAGGGGGACAATGAGCAGTTCTTC
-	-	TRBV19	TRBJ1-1	CASSMHRVTEAFF	TGTGCCAGTAGTATGCACAGGGTTACTGAAGCTTTCTTT
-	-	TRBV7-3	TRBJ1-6	CASSLNGGYNSPLHF	TGTGCCAGCAGCTTAAACGGGGGATATAATTCACCCCTCCACTTT
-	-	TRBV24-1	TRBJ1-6	CATSDGGQNSPLHF	TGTGCCACCAGTGACGGGGGGCAAAATTCACCCCTCCACTTT
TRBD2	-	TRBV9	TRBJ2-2	CASSVHPGGNTGELFF	TGTGCCAGCAGCGTTCACCCGGGGGGGAACACCGGGGAGCTGTTTTTT
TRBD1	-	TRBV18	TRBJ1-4	CASSSTGGVKHLFF	TGTGCCAGCTCATCTACAGGGGGCGTTAAGCATCTGTTTTTT
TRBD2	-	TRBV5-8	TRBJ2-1	CASKGFTSGSYYNEQFF	TGTGCCAGCAAGGGGTTCACTAGCGGGAGTTATTACAATGAGCAGTTCTTC
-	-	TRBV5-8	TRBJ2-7	CASSLEGPYEQYF	TGTGCCAGCAGCTTGGAGGGGCCATACGAGCAGTACTTC
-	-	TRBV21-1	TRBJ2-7	CASSKAQLKSYEQYF	TGTGCCAGCAGCAAAGCACAGCTAAAATCCTACGAGCAGTACTTC
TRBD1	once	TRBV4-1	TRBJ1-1	CASSRYGTGWNTEAFF	TGCGCCAGCAGCCGCTACGGGACAGGGTGGAACACTGAAGCTTTCTTT
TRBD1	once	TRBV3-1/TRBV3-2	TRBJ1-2	CASSQDYGQDFNYGYTF	TGTGCCAGCAGCCAAGATTACGGACAGGACTTTAACTATGGCTACACCTTC
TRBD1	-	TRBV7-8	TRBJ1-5	CASSSGSRGRGGQPQHF	TGTGCCAGCAGCTCCGGTTCCAGGGGGCGTGGAGGTCAGCCCCAGCATTTT
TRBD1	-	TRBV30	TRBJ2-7	CAWSVMTGDEQYF	TGTGCCTGGAGTGTAATGACAGGGGACGAGCAGTACTTC
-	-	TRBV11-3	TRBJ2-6	CASSLDGSGIPPSGANVLTF	TGTGCCAGCAGCTTAGACGGGTCCGGGATCCCCCCCTCTGGGGCCAACGTCCTGACTTTC
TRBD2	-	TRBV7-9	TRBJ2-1	CASSVSGRPNEQFF	TGTGCCAGCAGCGTAAGCGGGAGGCCCAATGAGCAGTTCTTC
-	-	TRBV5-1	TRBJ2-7	CASSLARNGYEQYF	TGCGCCAGCAGCTTGGCCAGGAACGGTTACGAGCAGTACTTC
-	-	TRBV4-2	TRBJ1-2	CASSQAGGSYGYTF	TGTGCCAGCAGCCAAGCCGGGGGGAGCTATGGCTACACCTTC
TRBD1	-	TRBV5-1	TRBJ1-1	CASSIDRGRDTEAFF	TGCGCCAGCAGCATTGACAGGGGGCGAGACACTGAAGCTTTCTTT
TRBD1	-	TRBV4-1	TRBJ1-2	CASSQEGWTGVRGYTF	TGCGCCAGCAGCCAAGAAGGGTGGACAGGAGTTCGTGGCTACACCTTC
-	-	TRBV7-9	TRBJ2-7	CASSLEAGAVEQYF	TGTGCCAGCAGCTTAGAGGCGGGTGCAGTCGAGCAGTACTTC
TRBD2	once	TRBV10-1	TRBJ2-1	CASQGVAGGRGEQFF	TGCGCCAGCCAAGGGGTAGCGGGAGGGCGAGGTGAGCAGTTCTTC
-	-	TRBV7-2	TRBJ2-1	CASSLAGRSEQFF	TGTGCCAGCAGCTTAGCGGGGAGGTCTGAGCAGTTCTTC